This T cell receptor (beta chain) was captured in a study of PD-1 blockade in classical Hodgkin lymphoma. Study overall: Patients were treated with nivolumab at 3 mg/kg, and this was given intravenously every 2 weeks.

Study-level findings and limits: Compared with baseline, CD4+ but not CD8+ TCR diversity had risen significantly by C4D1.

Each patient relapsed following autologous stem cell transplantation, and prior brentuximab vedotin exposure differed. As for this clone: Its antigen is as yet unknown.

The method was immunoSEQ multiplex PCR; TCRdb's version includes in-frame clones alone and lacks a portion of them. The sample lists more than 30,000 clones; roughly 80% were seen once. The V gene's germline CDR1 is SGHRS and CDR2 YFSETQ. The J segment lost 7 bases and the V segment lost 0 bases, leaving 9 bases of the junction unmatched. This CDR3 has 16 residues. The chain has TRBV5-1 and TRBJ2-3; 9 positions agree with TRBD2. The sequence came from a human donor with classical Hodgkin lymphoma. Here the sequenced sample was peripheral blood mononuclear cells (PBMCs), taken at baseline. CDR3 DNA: TGCGCCAGCAGCTTGGGTCCAGCGGGGGGCGTTAATACGCAGTATTTT. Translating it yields CASSLGPAGGVNTQYF.